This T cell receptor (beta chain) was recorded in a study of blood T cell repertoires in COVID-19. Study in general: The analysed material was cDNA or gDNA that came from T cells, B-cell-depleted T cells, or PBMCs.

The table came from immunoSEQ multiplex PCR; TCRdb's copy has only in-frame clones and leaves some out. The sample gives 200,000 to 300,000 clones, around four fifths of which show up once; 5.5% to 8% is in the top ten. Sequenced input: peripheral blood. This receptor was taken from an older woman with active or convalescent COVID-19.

The CDR3 DNA sequence: TGTGCCAGCAGCAAAACCGCGAGCACCGGGGAGCTGTTTTTT. It specifies CASSKTASTGELFF. The rearrangement links TRBV14 to TRBJ2-2; D uncertain. Germline lookup yields CDR1 SGHDN and CDR2 FVKESK. CDR3 length: 14 residues. V was cut by 5 bases and J by 4 bases, with 11 bases left in between.